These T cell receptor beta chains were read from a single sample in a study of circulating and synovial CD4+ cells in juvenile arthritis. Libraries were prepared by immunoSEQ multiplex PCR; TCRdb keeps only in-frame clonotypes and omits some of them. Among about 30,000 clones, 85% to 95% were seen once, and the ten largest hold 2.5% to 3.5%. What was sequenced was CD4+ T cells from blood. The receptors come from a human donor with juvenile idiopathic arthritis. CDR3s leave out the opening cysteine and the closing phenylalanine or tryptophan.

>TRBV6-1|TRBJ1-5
ASSLGPLVGQPQH
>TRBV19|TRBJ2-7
ASSIYTGGPVSYEQY
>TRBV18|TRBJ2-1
ASSPFSTISNEQF
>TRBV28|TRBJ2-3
ASTPPRQGGGDTQY
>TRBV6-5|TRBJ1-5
ASSYSRQGAQPQH
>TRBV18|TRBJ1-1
ASSPGGGSAEAF
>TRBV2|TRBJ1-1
ASSDRYRQDTEAF
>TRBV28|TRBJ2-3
ASSFPLAGVPDTQY
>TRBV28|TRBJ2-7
ASNESGSRGHSYEQY
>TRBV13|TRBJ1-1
ASSLNIRDKSKAF
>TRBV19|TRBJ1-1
ASSITQGGAEAF
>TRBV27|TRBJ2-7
ASSPHGTGGEQY
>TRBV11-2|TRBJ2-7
ASSQEGYEQY
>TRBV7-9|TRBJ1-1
ASSLDWSPNTEAF
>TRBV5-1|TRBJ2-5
ASSLPPGETQY
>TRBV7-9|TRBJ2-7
ASSRDRGEVYEQY
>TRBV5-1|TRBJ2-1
ASSLGSGRNEQF
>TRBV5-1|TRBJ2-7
ASSLQTSKLEQY
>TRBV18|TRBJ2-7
ASSRGDEQY
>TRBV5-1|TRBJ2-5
ASSLGGRLAGREETQY
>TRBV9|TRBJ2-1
ASSKDRGRNEQF
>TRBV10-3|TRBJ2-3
AISWDRGGSTDTQY
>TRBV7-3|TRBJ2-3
ASSPTGGTDTQY
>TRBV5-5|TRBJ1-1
ASSLAGNTEAF
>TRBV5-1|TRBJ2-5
ASSLEGVQETQY
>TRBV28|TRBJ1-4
ASSFSGQGEKLF
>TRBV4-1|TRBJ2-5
ASSQERVGETQY
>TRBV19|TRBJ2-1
ASSKSGLTGGREQF
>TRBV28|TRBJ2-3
ASREGGSRTDTQY
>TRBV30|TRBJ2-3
AWSALAGGWASGRLVNTQY
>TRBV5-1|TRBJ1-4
ASTAGQGREKLF
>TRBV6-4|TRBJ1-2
ASSASAGYGYT
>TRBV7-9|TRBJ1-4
ASSSGQGFRGLF
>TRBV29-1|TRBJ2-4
SVGQKNIQY
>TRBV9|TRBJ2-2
ASSVVGGRGTGELF
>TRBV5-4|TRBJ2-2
ASSLVQVRGAGELF
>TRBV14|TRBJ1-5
ASSRPRGPQH
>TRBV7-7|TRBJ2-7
ASSPRPSGYYEQY
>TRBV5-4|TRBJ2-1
ASSSGGGRVYNEQF
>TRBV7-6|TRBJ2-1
ASSLMKVRPGPSKNEQF
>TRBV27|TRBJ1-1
ASSLNSLRVNTEAF
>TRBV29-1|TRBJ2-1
SVGGTSGYTEQF
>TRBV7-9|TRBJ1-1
ASSLGTGGAWDTEAF
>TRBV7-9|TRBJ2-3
ASSPDWTSTDTQY
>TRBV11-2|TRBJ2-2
ASSPRYELNTGELF
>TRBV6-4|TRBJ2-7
ASSPLPGLAGEGYEQY
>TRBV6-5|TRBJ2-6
ASSFPTGTGANVLT
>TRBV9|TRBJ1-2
ASSSRQNYGYT
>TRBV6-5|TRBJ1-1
ASSPVPRMNTEAF
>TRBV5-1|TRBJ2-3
ASSLLGGGTDTQY
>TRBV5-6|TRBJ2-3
ASSLRSTSRYTDTQY